This T cell receptor (beta chain) was captured by sequencing in a study of blood T cell repertoires in COVID-19. Overall study context: T cells, B-cell-depleted T cells, or PBMCs provided the cDNA or gDNA that served as material.

The CDR3 loop spans 15 amino acids. Using immunoSEQ multiplex PCR, the repertoire was profiled, and TCRdb retains in-frame clones only, with some absent. This repertoire shows 200,000 to 250,000 clones, 80% to 90% found once; its top ten account for 0.85% to 0.95%. Participant-given clinical history determined each cohort assignment. The sample was PBMCs or T cells enriched from blood (not recorded which). This chain connects TRBV21-1 to TRBJ1-5. TRBV21-1 is assigned pseudogene status. The receptor's source is a man aged 45 to 65 who had been exposed to COVID-19. CDR3: CASSKGGPVNQPQHF. The CDR3 nucleotides are TGTGCCAGCAGCAAAGGAGGGCCGGTCAATCAGCCCCAGCATTTT.